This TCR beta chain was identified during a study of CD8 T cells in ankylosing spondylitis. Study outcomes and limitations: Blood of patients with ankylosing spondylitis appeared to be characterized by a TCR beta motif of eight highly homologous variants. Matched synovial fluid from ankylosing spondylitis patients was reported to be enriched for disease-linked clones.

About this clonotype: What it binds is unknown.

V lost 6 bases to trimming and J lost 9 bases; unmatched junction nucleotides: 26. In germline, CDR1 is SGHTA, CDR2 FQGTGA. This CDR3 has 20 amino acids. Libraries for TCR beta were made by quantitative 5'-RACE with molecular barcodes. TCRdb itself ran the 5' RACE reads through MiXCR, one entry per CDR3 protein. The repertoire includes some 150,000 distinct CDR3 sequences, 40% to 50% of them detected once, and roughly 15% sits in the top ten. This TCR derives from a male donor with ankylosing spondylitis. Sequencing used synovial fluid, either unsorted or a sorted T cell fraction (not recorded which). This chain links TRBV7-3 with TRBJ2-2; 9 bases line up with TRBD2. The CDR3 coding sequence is TGTGCCAGCAGAGATAGACCGGGACTAGCCCCTAAGAGCCCACCGAGGGAGCTGTTTTTT. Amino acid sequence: CASRDRPGLAPKSPPRELFF. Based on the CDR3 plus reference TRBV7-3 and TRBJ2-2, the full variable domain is GAGVSQTPSNKVTEKGKYVELRCDPISGHTALYWYRQSLGQGPEFLIYFQGTGAADDSGLPNDRFFAVRPEGSVSTLKIQRTERGDSAVYLCASRDRPGLAPKSPPRELFFGEGSRLTVL.